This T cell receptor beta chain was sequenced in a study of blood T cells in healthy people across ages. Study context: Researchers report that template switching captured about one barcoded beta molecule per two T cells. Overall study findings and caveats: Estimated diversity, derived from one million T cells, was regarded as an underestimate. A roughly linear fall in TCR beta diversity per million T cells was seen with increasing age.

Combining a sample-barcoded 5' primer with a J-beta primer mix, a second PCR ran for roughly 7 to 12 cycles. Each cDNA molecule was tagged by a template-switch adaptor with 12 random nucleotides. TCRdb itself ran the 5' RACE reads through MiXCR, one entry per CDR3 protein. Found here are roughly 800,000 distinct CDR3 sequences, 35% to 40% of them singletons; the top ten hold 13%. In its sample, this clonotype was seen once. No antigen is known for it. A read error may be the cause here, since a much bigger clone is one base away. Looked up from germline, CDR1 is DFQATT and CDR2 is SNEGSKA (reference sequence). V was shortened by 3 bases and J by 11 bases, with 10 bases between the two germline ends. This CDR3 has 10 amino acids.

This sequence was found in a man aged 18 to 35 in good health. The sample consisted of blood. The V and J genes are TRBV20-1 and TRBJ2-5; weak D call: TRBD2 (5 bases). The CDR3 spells CSASGWEQYF. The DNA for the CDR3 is TGCAGTGCTAGTGGGTGGGAGCAGTACTTC.